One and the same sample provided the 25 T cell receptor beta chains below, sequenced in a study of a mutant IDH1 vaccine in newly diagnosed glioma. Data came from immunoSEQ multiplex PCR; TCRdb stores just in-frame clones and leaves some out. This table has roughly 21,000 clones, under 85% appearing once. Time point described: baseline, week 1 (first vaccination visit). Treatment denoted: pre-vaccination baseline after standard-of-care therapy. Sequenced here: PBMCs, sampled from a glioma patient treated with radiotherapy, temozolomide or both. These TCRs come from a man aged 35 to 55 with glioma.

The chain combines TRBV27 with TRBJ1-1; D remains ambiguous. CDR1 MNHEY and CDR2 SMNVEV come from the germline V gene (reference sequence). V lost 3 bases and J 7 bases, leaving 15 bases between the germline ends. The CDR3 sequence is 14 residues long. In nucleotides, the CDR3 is TGTGCCAGCAGTTTGCAACCTCCTGCTGGTGAAGCTTTCTTT. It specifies CASSLQPPAGEAFF.

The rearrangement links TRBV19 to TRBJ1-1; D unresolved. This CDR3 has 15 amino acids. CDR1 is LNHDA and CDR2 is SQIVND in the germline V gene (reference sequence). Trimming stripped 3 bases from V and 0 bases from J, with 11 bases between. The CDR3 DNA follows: TGTGCCAGTAGTATCGGCGATACTATGAACACTGAAGCTTTCTTT. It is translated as CASSIGDTMNTEAFF.

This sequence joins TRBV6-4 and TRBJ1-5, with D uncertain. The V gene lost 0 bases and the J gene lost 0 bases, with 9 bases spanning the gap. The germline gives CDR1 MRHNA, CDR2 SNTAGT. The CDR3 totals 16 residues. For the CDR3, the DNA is TGTGCCAGCAGTGACTCTCAGAAACCTAGCAATCAGCCCCAGCATTTT. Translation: CASSDSQKPSNQPQHF.

CDR3 residues: CSVGGTEAFF. CDR3 in DNA: TGCAGCGTTGGGGGCACTGAAGCTTTCTTT. The chain joins TRBV29-1 to TRBJ1-1; D ambiguous. Germline V gives CDR1 SQVTM, CDR2 ANQGSEA. The CDR3 is made up of 10 amino acids. The germline V and J ends were trimmed by 4 bases and 4 bases, with 4 bases remaining between them.

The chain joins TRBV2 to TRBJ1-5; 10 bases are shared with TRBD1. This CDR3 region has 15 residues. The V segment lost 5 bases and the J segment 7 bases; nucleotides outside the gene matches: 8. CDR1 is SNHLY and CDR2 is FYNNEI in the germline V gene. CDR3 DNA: TGTGCCAGCAGTCCCGGGACAGGGGATGTCCAGCCCCAGCATTTT. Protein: CASSPGTGDVQPQHF.

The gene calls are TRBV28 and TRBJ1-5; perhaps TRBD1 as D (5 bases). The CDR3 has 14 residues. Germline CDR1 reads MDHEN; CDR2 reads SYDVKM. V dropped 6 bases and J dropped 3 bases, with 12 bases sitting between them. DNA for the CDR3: TGTGCCAGCAGCCCCGACAGACTCAATCAGCCCCAGCATTTT. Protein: CASSPDRLNQPQHF.

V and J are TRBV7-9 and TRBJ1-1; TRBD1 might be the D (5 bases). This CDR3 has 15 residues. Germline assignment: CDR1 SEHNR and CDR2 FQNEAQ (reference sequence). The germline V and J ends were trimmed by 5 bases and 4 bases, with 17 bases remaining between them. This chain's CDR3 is CASSPRVVGATEAFF. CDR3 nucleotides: TGTGCCAGCAGCCCCAGAGTAGTCGGGGCCACTGAAGCTTTCTTT. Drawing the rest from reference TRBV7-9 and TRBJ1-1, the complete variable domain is DTGVSQNPRHKITKRGQNVTFRCDPISEHNRLYWYRQTLGQGPEFLTYFQNEAQLEKSRLLSDRFSAERPKGSFSTLEIQRTEQGDSAMYLCASSPRVVGATEAFFGQGTRLTVV.

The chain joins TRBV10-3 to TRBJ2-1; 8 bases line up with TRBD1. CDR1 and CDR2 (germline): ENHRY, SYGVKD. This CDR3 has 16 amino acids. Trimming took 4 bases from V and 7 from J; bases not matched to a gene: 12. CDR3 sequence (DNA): TGTGCCATCAGTGGAGCATGGACAGGGTTTAGGAATGAGCAGTTCTTC. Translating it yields CAISGAWTGFRNEQFF.

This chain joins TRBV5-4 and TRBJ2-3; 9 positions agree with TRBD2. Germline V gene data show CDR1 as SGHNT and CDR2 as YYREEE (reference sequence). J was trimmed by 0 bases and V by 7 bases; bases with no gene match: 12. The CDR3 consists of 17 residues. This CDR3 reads CASPGGRGYKSTDTQYF. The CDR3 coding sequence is TGTGCCAGCCCCGGCGGGAGGGGATATAAAAGCACAGATACGCAGTATTTT.

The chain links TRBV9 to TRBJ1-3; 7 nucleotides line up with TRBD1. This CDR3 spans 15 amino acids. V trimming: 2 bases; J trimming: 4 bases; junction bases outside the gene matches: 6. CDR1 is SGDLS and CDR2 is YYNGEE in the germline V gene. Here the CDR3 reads CASSVEGAAGNTIYF. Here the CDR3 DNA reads TGTGCCAGCAGCGTCGAGGGGGCGGCAGGAAACACCATATATTTT.

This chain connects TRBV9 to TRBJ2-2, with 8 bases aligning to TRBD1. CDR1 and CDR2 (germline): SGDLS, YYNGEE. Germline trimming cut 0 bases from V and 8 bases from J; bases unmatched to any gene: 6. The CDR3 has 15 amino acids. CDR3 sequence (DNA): TGTGCCAGCAGCGTAGGGGCAGGGGGCAGTGGGGAGCTGTTTTTT. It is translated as CASSVGAGGSGELFF. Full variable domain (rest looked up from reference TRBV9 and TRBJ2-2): DSGVTQTPKHLITATGQRVTLRCSPRSGDLSVYWYQQSLDQGLQFLIQYYNGEERAKGNILERFSAQQFPDLHSELNLSSLELGDSALYFCASSVGAGGSGELFFGEGSRLTVL.

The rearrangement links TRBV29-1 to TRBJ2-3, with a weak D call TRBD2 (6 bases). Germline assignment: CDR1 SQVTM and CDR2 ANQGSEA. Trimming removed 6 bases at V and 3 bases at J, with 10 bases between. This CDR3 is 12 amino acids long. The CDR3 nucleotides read TGCAGCGTGGGGGGATCGACAGATACGCAGTATTTT. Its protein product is CSVGGSTDTQYF.

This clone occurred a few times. CDR3 in amino acids: CSVASPPNQPQHF. The CDR3 nucleotides are TGCAGCGTTGCGAGCCCTCCTAATCAGCCCCAGCATTTT. The rearrangement uses TRBV29-1 and TRBJ1-5; the D is unclear. CDR3 length: 13 amino acids. Germline CDR1 reads SQVTM; CDR2 reads ANQGSEA. V was shortened by 4 bases and J by 4 bases, with 11 bases between the two germline ends.

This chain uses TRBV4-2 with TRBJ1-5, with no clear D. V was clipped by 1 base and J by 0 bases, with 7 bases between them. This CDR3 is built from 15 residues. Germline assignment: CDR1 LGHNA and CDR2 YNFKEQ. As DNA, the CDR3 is TGTGCCAGCAGCCAAGGACGATCTAGCAATCAGCCCCAGCATTTT. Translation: CASSQGRSSNQPQHF.

In DNA, the CDR3 is TGCGCCAGCAGCTTGGCTAGCGCAGATACGCAGTATTTT. Protein sequence: CASSLASADTQYF. The chain has TRBV5-1 and TRBJ2-3; TRBD2 might be the D (6 bases). The CDR3 extends over 13 amino acids. Trimming removed 0 bases at V and 4 bases at J, with 6 bases between. Per the germline V gene, CDR1 is SGHRS and CDR2 is YFSETQ.

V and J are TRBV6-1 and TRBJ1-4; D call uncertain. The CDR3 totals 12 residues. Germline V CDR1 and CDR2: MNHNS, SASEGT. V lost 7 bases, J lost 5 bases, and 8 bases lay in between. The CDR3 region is CASTGRNEKLFF. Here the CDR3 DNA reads TGTGCCAGCACAGGACGAAATGAAAAACTGTTTTTT.

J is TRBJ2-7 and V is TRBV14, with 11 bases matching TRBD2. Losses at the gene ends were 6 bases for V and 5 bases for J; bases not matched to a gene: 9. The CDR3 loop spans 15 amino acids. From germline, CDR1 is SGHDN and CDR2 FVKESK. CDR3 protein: CASSLLAGASNEQYF. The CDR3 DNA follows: TGTGCCAGCAGTTTACTAGCGGGAGCTTCCAACGAGCAGTACTTC.

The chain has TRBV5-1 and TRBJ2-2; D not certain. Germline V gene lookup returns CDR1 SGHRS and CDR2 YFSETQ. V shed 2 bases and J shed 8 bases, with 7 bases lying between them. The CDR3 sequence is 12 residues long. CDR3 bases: TGCGCCAGCAGCTTCAAAGAAGGGGAGCTGTTTTTT. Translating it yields CASSFKEGELFF.

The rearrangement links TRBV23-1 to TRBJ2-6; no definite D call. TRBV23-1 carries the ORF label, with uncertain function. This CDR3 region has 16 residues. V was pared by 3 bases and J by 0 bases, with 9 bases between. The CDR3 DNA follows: TGCGCCAGCAGTCATCTCGGACGCTCTGGGGCCAACGTCCTGACTTTC. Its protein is CASSHLGRSGANVLTF.

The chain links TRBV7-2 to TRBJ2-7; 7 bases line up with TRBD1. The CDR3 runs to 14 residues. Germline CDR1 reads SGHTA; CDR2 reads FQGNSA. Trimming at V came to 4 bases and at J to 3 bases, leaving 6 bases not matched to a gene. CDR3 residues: CASSSRDRNYEQYF. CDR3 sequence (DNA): TGTGCCAGCAGCTCCCGGGACAGAAACTACGAGCAGTACTTC.

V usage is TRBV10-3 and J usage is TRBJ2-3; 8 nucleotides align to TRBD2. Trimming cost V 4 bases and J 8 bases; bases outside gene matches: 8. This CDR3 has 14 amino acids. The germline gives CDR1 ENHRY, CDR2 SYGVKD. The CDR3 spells CAISVRGAEGTQYF. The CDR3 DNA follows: TGTGCCATCAGTGTGCGGGGGGCGGAGGGTACGCAGTATTTT.

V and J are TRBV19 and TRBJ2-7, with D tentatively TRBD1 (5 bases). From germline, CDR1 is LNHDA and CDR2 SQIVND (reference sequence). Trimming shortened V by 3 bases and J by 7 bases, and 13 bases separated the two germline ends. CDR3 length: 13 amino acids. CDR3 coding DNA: TGTGCCAGTAGTATGTTCAGGGATGGAGAGCAGTACTTC. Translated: CASSMFRDGEQYF.

The CDR3 region is CASILRLRTDTQYF. CDR3 nucleotide sequence: TGTGCCAGCATACTCCGACTCCGCACAGATACGCAGTATTTT. The gene calls are TRBV2 and TRBJ2-3; D unresolved. Trimming stripped 7 bases from V and 1 base from J, with 12 bases between. Germline V CDR1 and CDR2: SNHLY, FYNNEI. This CDR3 has 14 residues.

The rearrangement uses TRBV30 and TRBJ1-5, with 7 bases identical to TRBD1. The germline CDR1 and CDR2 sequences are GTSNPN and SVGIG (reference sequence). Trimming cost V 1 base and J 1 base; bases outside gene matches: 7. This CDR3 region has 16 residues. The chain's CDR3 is CAWSAEGAPSNQPQHF. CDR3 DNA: TGTGCCTGGAGTGCCGAGGGGGCCCCCAGCAATCAGCCCCAGCATTTT. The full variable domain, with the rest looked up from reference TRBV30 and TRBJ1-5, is SQTIHQWPATLVQPVGSPLSLECTVEGTSNPNLYWYRQAAGRGLQLLFYSVGIGQISSEVPQNLSASRPQDRQFILSSKKLLLSDSGFYLCAWSAEGAPSNQPQHFGDGTRLSIL.

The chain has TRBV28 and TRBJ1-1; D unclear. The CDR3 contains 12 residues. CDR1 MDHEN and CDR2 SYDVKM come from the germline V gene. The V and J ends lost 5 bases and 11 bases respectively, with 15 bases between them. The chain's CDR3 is CASSQDLTGAFF. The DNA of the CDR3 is TGTGCCAGCAGTCAGGACCTTACCGGTGCTTTCTTT.